The subject of this entry is one TCR beta chain. Its target is unknown. This sample was taken from a study of beta chain features in type 1 diabetes. Study-level findings and limits: For type 1 diabetes patients, VDJ junctions showed fewer insertions and more deletions. People with Type 1 diabetes carried modestly yet significantly shorter TCRB CDR3s in all four CD4+ subsets.

Every bit of the isolated RNA underwent reverse transcription, so sequencing read expressed TCRB transcripts. Mean read depth for naive, central memory and regulatory T cell samples was approximately 3.57 million reads. Libraries were prepared by immunoSEQ multiplex PCR; TCRdb keeps only in-frame clonotypes and omits some of them. The top ten clones hold more than 0.1% of a sample with around 690,000 clones, roughly 12% of them seen once. This CDR3 comprises 13 residues. Trimming stripped 1 base from V and 6 bases from J, with 6 bases between. Germline-derived CDR1 and CDR2 are SGHTA and FQGNSA. The TCR comes from a man aged 30 to 39 with type 1 diabetes. Input material: naive CD4+ T cells from blood. J is TRBJ2-2 and V is TRBV7-2; no clear D. This CDR3 is CASSLGRAGELFF. The CDR3 nucleotides are TGTGCCAGCAGCTTAGGTCGGGCCGGGGAGCTGTTTTTT. The full variable domain, in which reference TRBV7-2 and TRBJ2-2 provide the parts outside the CDR3, is GAGVSQSPSNKVTEKGKDVELRCDPISGHTALYWYRQSLGQGLEFLIYFQGNSAPDKSGLPSDRFSAERTGGSVSTLTIQRTQQEDSAVYLCASSLGRAGELFFGEGSRLTVL.